Below are 31 T cell receptor beta chains sequenced from a single sample in a study of control samples from healthy donors and cancer patients. This table comes from immunoSEQ multiplex PCR, and its TCRdb copy is limited to in-frame clones, with some not included. The sample holds 200,000 to 250,000 clones, 85% to 95% seen once. Sequenced input: blood. These receptors were taken from a man aged 45-65 years in good health.

In its sample, this clone was seen once. This chain joins TRBV6-1 and TRBJ1-3; D unclear. There are 10 residues in the CDR3. Trimming removed 11 bases at V and 3 bases at J, with 5 bases between. From germline, CDR1 is MNHNS and CDR2 SASEGT. The CDR3 sequence: CAAGGNTIYF. CDR3 nucleotide sequence: TGTGCCGCGGGTGGAAACACCATATATTTT.

The J gene is TRBJ1-1, the V gene TRBV7-8, with no clear D. The CDR3 sequence is 11 residues long. CDR1 is SGHVS and CDR2 is FQNEAQ in the germline V gene. V was pared by 5 bases and J by 7 bases, with 8 bases between. This CDR3 reads CASSPQVEAFF. In DNA, the CDR3 is TGTGCCAGCAGCCCCCAAGTTGAAGCTTTCTTT.

The chain uses TRBV7-2 and TRBJ1-5; weak D call: TRBD1 (5 bases). Germline CDR1 is SGHTA and CDR2 is FQGNSA. This CDR3 is 15 amino acids long. V lost 5 bases and J 3 bases, leaving 14 bases between the germline ends. This CDR3 reads CASSLRQGNNQPQHF. CDR3 nucleotide sequence: TGTGCCAGCAGCCTGAGGCAGGGAAACAATCAGCCCCAGCATTTT.

This chain uses TRBV5-1 with TRBJ1-2; possibly TRBD1 for D (6 bases). Germline values: CDR1 SGHRS, CDR2 YFSETQ. CDR3 length: 14 residues. The germline V and J ends were trimmed by 0 bases and 8 bases, with 14 bases remaining between them. The CDR3 DNA sequence: TGCGCCAGCAGCTTGGCCCAGGGGATCGGGGGCTACACCTTC. As protein: CASSLAQGIGGYTF.

This clone was found once. The rearrangement links TRBV3-1 (or the pseudogene TRBV3-2) to TRBJ1-4; D possibly corresponds to TRBD1 (5 bases). Germline V gene sequence: CDR1 LGHDT, CDR2 YNNKEL (reference sequence). This CDR3 region has 13 residues. V shed 6 bases and J shed 8 bases, with 13 bases lying between them. Written as DNA, the CDR3 is TGTGCCAGCAGTACCAGGGCTCGGGAAAAACTGTTTTTT. As protein: CASSTRAREKLFF.

The chain joins TRBV28 to TRBJ1-6; 9 nucleotides line up with TRBD1. The CDR3 runs to 16 residues. J was trimmed by 7 bases and V by 5 bases; bases with no gene match: 9. CDR1 MDHEN and CDR2 SYDVKM come from the germline V gene. The CDR3 sequence: CASSPPGQGNNSPLHF. As DNA, the CDR3 is TGTGCCAGCAGTCCCCCTGGACAGGGGAACAATTCACCCCTCCACTTT.

The chain carries TRBV5-5 and TRBJ2-3; D perhaps matches TRBD1 (5 bases). The CDR3 runs 14 residues. Trimming took off 2 bases at V and 4 bases at J, with 11 bases between the two ends. Germline CDR1 is SGHKS and CDR2 is YYEKEE (reference sequence). The DNA for the CDR3 is TGTGCCAGCAGCTTTGCCCAGGGCCCAGATACGCAGTATTTT. Translating gives CASSFAQGPDTQYF.

V usage is TRBV28 and J usage is TRBJ2-5; 7 bases match TRBD2. Losses at the gene ends were 2 bases for V and 5 bases for J; bases not matched to a gene: 8. The length of the CDR3 is 15 residues. Germline lookup yields CDR1 MDHEN and CDR2 SYDVKM. CDR3: CASSLIRGVGETQYF. CDR3 DNA sequence: TGTGCCAGCAGTTTAATTCGGGGGGTCGGGGAGACCCAGTACTTC.

This chain uses TRBV2 with TRBJ2-7; the D gene is possibly TRBD2 (6 bases). The CDR3 is 12 residues long. Trimming took 6 bases from V and 5 from J, leaving 11 bases between them. Germline lookup yields CDR1 SNHLY and CDR2 FYNNEI. The CDR3 region has the DNA TGTGCCAGCAGCCTAGGAGGGGACGAGCAGTACGTC. Protein sequence: CASSLGGDEQYV.

The V gene is TRBV28, the J gene TRBJ1-5; no clear D gene. Between the trimmed V and J ends, which lost 2 bases and 0 bases, there was a span of 14 bases. Germline V gene sequence: CDR1 MDHEN, CDR2 SYDVKM. The CDR3 extends over 17 amino acids. The DNA of the CDR3 is TGTGCCAGCAGTTTAATTCAAGTAGCCAATAGCAATCAGCCCCAGCATTTT. Amino acid sequence: CASSLIQVANSNQPQHF.

This clone was observed a few times. This CDR3 is also generated by other DNA sequences in the sample. V usage is TRBV6-5 and J usage is TRBJ1-1, with D possibly being TRBD1 (5 bases). The CDR3 has 13 amino acids. Trimming took 2 bases from V and 3 from J, leaving 7 bases between them. CDR1 is MNHEY and CDR2 is SVGAGI in the germline V gene. CDR3: CASSYRGDTEAFF. CDR3 DNA sequence: TGTGCCAGCAGTTACAGGGGAGACACTGAAGCTTTCTTT.

The chain employs TRBV10-2 and TRBJ1-5, with 12 nucleotides matching TRBD1. This CDR3 comprises 15 residues. The germline gives CDR1 WSHSY, CDR2 SAAADI. Trimming cost V 6 bases and J 6 bases; bases outside gene matches: 6. The CDR3 DNA reads TGCGCCAGCAGCCCCTCGGGACAGGGGGCTCAGCCCCAGCATTTT. This encodes CASSPSGQGAQPQHF.

The chain is built from TRBV2 and TRBJ1-4; no clear D gene. This CDR3 region has 15 residues. Germline CDR1 SNHLY, CDR2 FYNNEI. Between the trimmed V and J ends, which lost 7 bases and 5 bases, there was a span of 17 bases. The CDR3 region is CASKLTPLRNEKLFF. CDR3 DNA: TGTGCCAGCAAACTGACACCTTTACGAAATGAAAAACTGTTTTTT.

This clone was picked up one time. This chain joins TRBV5-1 and TRBJ1-2; 7 bases fit TRBD1. CDR1 and CDR2 (germline): SGHRS, YFSETQ. This CDR3 is 14 amino acids long. Trimming took 2 bases from V and 3 from J; bases not matched to a gene: 4. The CDR3, as DNA: TGCGCCAGCAGCTTAGACAGGGTTTACTATGGCTACACCTTC. Translating gives CASSLDRVYYGYTF.

The V and J genes are TRBV19 and TRBJ1-5; no firm D call. The V end was cut by 4 bases, the J end by 4 bases, with 17 bases between. Germline values: CDR1 LNHDA, CDR2 SQIVND (reference sequence). The CDR3 spans 16 residues. In DNA, the CDR3 is TGTGCCAGTAGTAGAGGCCGCGGCGGAGGGAATCAGCCCCAGCATTTT. Translated, it gives CASSRGRGGGNQPQHF.

V is TRBV9 and J is TRBJ2-2; D uncertain. The CDR3 sequence is 13 residues long. Deletions cut 4 bases from V and 7 bases from J, with 11 bases between. Germline CDR1 SGDLS, CDR2 YYNGEE. The CDR3 loop is CASSPEVSGELFF. CDR3 coding DNA: TGTGCCAGCAGCCCAGAGGTCAGCGGGGAGCTGTTTTTT.

The V call is TRBV7-9, the J call TRBJ2-7; D is uncertain. Trimming shortened V by 4 bases and J by 8 bases, and 12 bases separated the two germline ends. The CDR3 covers 12 residues. CDR1 SEHNR and CDR2 FQNEAQ come from the germline V gene (reference sequence). The CDR3 DNA follows: TGTGCCAGCAGCTCGGACGGACCCAAGCAGTACGTC. Amino acids: CASSSDGPKQYV.

This clone was found once. The V gene is TRBV5-4, the J gene TRBJ1-1; the D is unclear. Germline loops: CDR1 SGHNT, CDR2 YYREEE (reference sequence). This CDR3 has 14 residues. V was pared by 7 bases and J by 1 base, with 14 bases between. In DNA, the CDR3 is TGTGCCAGCTTTAGGGCCGGTGGGAACACTGAAGCTTTCTTT. Translating it yields CASFRAGGNTEAFF. The full variable domain, in which reference TRBV5-4 and TRBJ1-1 provide the parts outside the CDR3, is ETGVTQSPTHLIKTRGQQVTLRCSSQSGHNTVSWYQQALGQGPQFIFQYYREEENGRGNFPPRFSGLQFPNYSSELNVNALELDDSALYLCASFRAGGNTEAFFGQGTRLTVV.

This chain connects TRBV6-5 to TRBJ1-1, with D possibly TRBD1 on 5 matching bases. This CDR3 spans 12 amino acids. Trimming cost V 6 bases and J 5 bases, with 10 bases left between them. From germline, CDR1 is MNHEY and CDR2 SVGAGI. CDR3 protein: CASSAGWTEAFF. The CDR3 bases are TGTGCCAGCAGCGCAGGGTGGACTGAAGCTTTCTTT.

The chain employs TRBV28 and TRBJ1-4, with 10 bases aligning to TRBD1. After removal of 3 bases from V and 10 bases from J, the junction contained 5 bases not matched to a gene. The CDR3 runs 14 residues. CDR1 and CDR2 (germline): MDHEN, SYDVKM. This CDR3 is CASSLGQGIGKLFF. The DNA for the CDR3 is TGTGCCAGCAGTTTGGGACAGGGGATCGGAAAACTGTTTTTT.

This chain joins TRBV10-1 and TRBJ1-1, with no clear D. Between the trimmed V and J ends, which lost 2 bases and 1 base, there was a span of 5 bases. The CDR3 totals 13 residues. Germline V gene data show CDR1 as WNHNN and CDR2 as SYGVQD (reference sequence). The CDR3 loop reads CASSETRNTEAFF. The CDR3, as DNA: TGCGCCAGCAGTGAGACGAGGAACACTGAAGCTTTCTTT.

The chain employs TRBV10-3 and TRBJ2-4, with D perhaps TRBD1 (5 bases). Germline assignment: CDR1 ENHRY and CDR2 SYGVKD. There are 13 residues in the CDR3. Trimming stripped 2 bases from V and 8 bases from J, with 10 bases between. The chain's CDR3 is CAISEIGADIQYF. As DNA, the CDR3 is TGTGCCATCAGTGAGATAGGGGCAGACATTCAGTACTTC.

The J gene is TRBJ2-5, the V gene TRBV28; TRBD2 aligns across 12 bases. The CDR3 length is 17 residues. Unmatched junction bases numbered 4, after V lost 1 base and J lost 1 base. Germline CDR1 and CDR2: MDHEN and SYDVKM. CDR3 loop: CASSLLGLAGIQETQYF. The CDR3 coding sequence is TGTGCCAGCAGTTTATTAGGACTAGCGGGAATCCAAGAGACCCAGTACTTC.

The chain combines TRBV3-1 (or the pseudogene TRBV3-2) with TRBJ2-1; 10 bases fit TRBD1. Germline lookup yields CDR1 LGHDT and CDR2 YNNKEL (reference sequence). The trim removed 4 bases at V and 1 base at J, leaving 13 bases unmatched. CDR3 length: 19 residues. In DNA, the CDR3 is TGTGCCAGCAGCCCGGTCCCGGGACAGGGGCCGTGGTCCTACAATGAGCAGTTCTTC. Translating gives CASSPVPGQGPWSYNEQFF.

This clone has only one observation. The chain uses TRBV18 and TRBJ2-7; either TRBD1 or TRBD2 may supply D (5 bases each). The CDR3 length is 15 residues. Trimming removed 1 base at V and 6 bases at J, with 16 bases between. Germline CDR1 KGHSH, CDR2 LQKENI. The CDR3 DNA sequence: TGTGCCAGCTCACCACGGGACCTAAGGGTGGTCGAGCAGTACGTC. Translating it yields CASSPRDLRVVEQYV.

Concerning this clone itself: The same CDR3 can be traced to other DNA sequences in this sample. This chain uses TRBV4-1 with TRBJ1-2, with TRBD1 matching over 10 bases. The CDR3 spans 15 residues. V trimming: 3 bases; J trimming: 1 base; junction bases outside the gene matches: 2. Germline-derived CDR1 and CDR2 are MGHRA and YSYEKL. DNA for the CDR3: TGCGCCAGCAGCCAGGGGGACAGGGGTAACTATGGCTACACCTTC. Residues: CASSQGDRGNYGYTF.

The rearrangement links TRBV7-2 to TRBJ2-7, with TRBD2 identical over 12 bases. The germline gives CDR1 SGHTA, CDR2 FQGNSA. The V segment lost 5 bases and the J segment 6 bases; nucleotides outside the gene matches: 5. There are 14 residues in the CDR3. The CDR3 spells CASSPWTSGAEQYF. The CDR3 nucleotides read TGTGCCAGCAGCCCCTGGACTAGCGGGGCCGAGCAGTACTTC.

The chain has TRBV6-5 and TRBJ2-7; no reliable D call. Trimming removed 0 bases from V and 2 bases from J, with 11 bases in between. Germline assignment: CDR1 MNHEY and CDR2 SVGAGI. The CDR3 covers 15 residues. CDR3 DNA sequence: TGTGCCAGCAGTTACTCGTTAGCCGGCCCCTACGAGCAGTACTTC. Its translation: CASSYSLAGPYEQYF.

This rearrangement joins TRBV2 to TRBJ2-3; tentative D call: TRBD2 (5 bases). The V gene's germline CDR1 is SNHLY and CDR2 FYNNEI. Trimming cost V 9 bases and J 2 bases, with 15 bases left between them. The CDR3 is 14 residues long. The CDR3 coding sequence is TGTGCCAGATCTCCGCCGGGAACCACAGATACGCAGTATTTT. It specifies CARSPPGTTDTQYF.

The rearrangement uses TRBV19 and TRBJ1-2; 8 nucleotides agree with TRBD1. The CDR3 consists of 15 residues. CDR1 LNHDA and CDR2 SQIVND come from the germline V gene (reference sequence). The ends lost 7 bases at V and 1 base at J; junction bases unmatched: 8. The CDR3 region is CASTPFGQGNYGYTF. In nucleotides, the CDR3 is TGTGCCAGTACCCCCTTCGGACAGGGTAACTATGGCTACACCTTC.

The chain couples TRBV14 to TRBJ1-1, with D hard to call. The CDR3 spans 15 residues. Per germline, CDR1 SGHDN and CDR2 FVKESK. Trimming stripped 1 base from V and 1 base from J, with 10 bases between. DNA of the CDR3: TGTGCCAGCAGCCAAGTCTCAAGCGGGAACACTGAAGCTTTCTTT. Translated: CASSQVSSGNTEAFF.